This T cell receptor beta chain was captured by sequencing in a study of cytomegalovirus exposure and HLA in healthy donors. There are 15 residues in the CDR3. Germline CDR1 and CDR2: SEHNR and FQNEAQ (reference sequence). Trimming stripped 7 bases from V and 1 base from J, with 16 bases between. Study-wide findings and caveats: Across HLA loci, a later analysis found differing TCR association rates, with DRB1 most and HLA-C fewest. Later work associated roughly 17,000 TCR beta sequences with HLA alleles at 0.05 false discovery rate. In vitro data verified a few CMV-associated chains as specific for CMV antigens. As was reported, the HLA-A and HLA-B alleles of most subjects were accurately predicted from TCR beta sequences.

Primers: 60 Vbeta forward and 13 Jbeta reverse. Clones were read by immunoSEQ multiplex PCR, and TCRdb kept only the in-frame ones, dropping some. In the table there are approximately 130,000 clones, around 77% of which are singletons. Remarks on this clone: Its antigen is as yet unknown.

The sequencing sample was made of PBMCs. The chain joins TRBV7-9 to TRBJ2-5, with a possible D match to TRBD1 (6 bases). This TCR was sampled from a man aged 50 to 60 in good health and CMV-seronegative. The CDR3 nucleotides read TGTGCCAGCACTCAGGCCCAGGGGCCCCAAGAGACCCAGTACTTC. Its protein product is CASTQAQGPQETQYF.